The T cell receptor (beta chain) described here comes from a study of blood T cell repertoires in COVID-19 (dated by TCRdb to the early 2020s). Some background on the complete study: Samples from collaborators originated in the United States, Italy and Spain and spanned both the acute and convalescent phases of COVID-19. Sample metadata almost always included a de-identified subject ID, COVID-19 status, age in years and sex. Deeply sampled blood TCRbeta repertoires from subjects exposed to, actively infected with, or recovered from COVID-19 were included in the dataset. HLA class I and class II types, where available, came from metadata supplied by the sample provider rather than from assay-based typing. Samples were obtained from the ongoing ImmuneRACE study (first 160 participants) and from 1,254 subjects provided by 6 global collaborators. The repertoires were released in a freely available public database meant as a resource for research on the immune response to SARS-CoV-2. The material from the prospective study consisted of cDNA or gDNA derived from T cells, B-cell-depleted T cells, or PBMCs. Study-wide conclusions, independent of this receptor: The quantity of clinical and demographic metadata differed by source and by participant and was supplied without curation.

Collaborating institutions collected whole blood in K2EDTA tubes following their own protocols. For TCRbeta analysis, collaborators shipped samples as frozen whole blood, isolated PBMCs, or DNA extracted from either of those sample types. TCRbeta CDR3 regions were amplified from genomic DNA using the immunoSEQ Assay, a bias-controlled multiplex PCR. Per the original workflow: Nucleated cell counts per sample were estimated from amplification of reference gene primers within the assay. To quantify the absolute abundance of each unique TCRbeta CDR3 rearrangement, sequence reads were collapsed and filtered. Productive Simpson clonality was computed per sample as the square root of Simpson's diversity index over productive rearrangements. Drawn from immuneACCESS, this table holds only the in-frame rearrangements with V and J called that TCRdb kept. Clones are partly lost; checked studies trace under half to an unresolved V gene and leave the rest unexplained. That table is the source of V, J and clone size, and D and trimming were worked out from the DNA. Present in this sample are some 380,000 clones, roughly 80% of which were seen just once. Over 0.95% of the sample is taken by the ten largest.

This clone was counted once. Its antigen is not yet known. No base quality values were provided; no much bigger clone lies one nucleotide off. Reading from cysteine to phenylalanine, the CDR3 counts 16 amino acids. Only the CDR3 portion is preserved as DNA: 48 bases, with reading frame beginning at the first base. A distance of 15 bases separates the germline ends of V and J, which lose 3 bases and 0 bases respectively. CDR1 and CDR2 (SGHDT, YYEEEE) derive from the germline V gene. The chain links TRBV5-6 with TRBJ1-1; the best D guess is TRBD1, with 6 bases matching. This TCR was sampled from a human donor with acute or convalescent COVID-19. The donor label of this sample is uncertain. Specimen: peripheral blood. The CDR3: CASSSDRSVMNTEAFF. In nucleotides, the sequence is TGTGCCAGCAGCTCCGACAGGTCCGTGATGAACACTGAAGCTTTCTTT.